The present T cell receptor (beta chain) was sequenced within a study of identical twins (dated by TCRdb to the mid-2010s). General notes on the study: The study deep-sequenced TCR alpha and beta repertoires from monozygotic twins, unrelated adults of various ages and cord blood to test whether fetal clonotypes persist. Replicate twin experiments were performed at different times using different library preparation protocols to rule out contamination.

All donors were healthy Caucasians. The twin cohort consisted of three pairs of female monozygotic twins, all aged 18 to 29 years. Using Miltenyi CD45RO+ enrichment and human naive T-cell isolation kits, memory (CD45RO+) and naive T cells were isolated from PBMC. This clonotype was detected many times. Its specific antigen is unknown. Base qualities are missing; no much larger clone stands one base away. Receptors were amplified or captured by 5' RACE. The reads were generated on an Illumina HiSeq 2000. Template switching introduced a universal primer binding site; the final cDNA contained a unique molecular identifier, enabling accurate counting of TCR cDNA molecules. Specific primers in the conserved constant-segment region were used to synthesize first-strand cDNA for TCR alpha and beta chains. To control for contamination, each cDNA library was double barcoded with a SMART-Mk sample barcode plus Illumina barcodes. TruSeq adapter sequences and Illumina sample barcodes were added in two successive PCR steps. The TCR alpha and beta cDNA libraries were sequenced on the Illumina HiSeq platform using custom primers. Per the original workflow: MiGEC processed the raw reads to extract unique molecular identifiers, while MiXCR was used to determine the CDR3 positions. For each individual, recombination models were inferred using an EM algorithm with the repgenHMM and IGoR tools. The tcR package in R was used for shared clonotype analysis, with sharing normalized by the product of cloneset sizes. To study raw recombination free of thymic and clonal selection effects, out-of-frame nonproductive sequences were analyzed. TCRdb ran its own pipeline on the public reads, namely fastp trimming at Q25 and MiXCR clone calling, and kept in-frame beta chains. Under each unique CDR3 protein, matching rows form one entry showing the most common genes and DNA. What appears here as the V and J calls and clone size reflects TCRdb's work, not the paper's. The sample has 200,000 to 300,000 distinct CDR3 sequences on record, roughly 7% of them singletons. 3% to 4.5% of the sample rests with the top ten.

The full study reports these points: Invariant T cells such as MAIT and iNKT could partly confound zero-insertion analyses, though diverse VJ usage argued against this for most clonotypes. In monozygotic twins, out-of-frame TCR alpha sharing was systematically underestimated by recombination models, although the models agreed with sharing between unrelated individuals. A weaker excess of twin sharing was found in beta out-of-frame sequences because the signal-to-noise ratio was lowered by fewer shared sequences. Out-of-frame TCR alpha sequences shared between twins showed an excess of low generation-probability sequences compared with coincidental sharing between unrelated individuals. Because the same donors could not be followed over many years, conclusions were based on cross-sectional statistical analysis. Fewer insertions were carried by abundant cord blood beta clonotypes, a similar but weaker trend appeared in young adult naive repertoires, and no such trend appeared in memory repertoires.

This sample was also put to use in a study of yellow fever vaccine responses in identical twins. The second study's authors report: According to the authors, in identical twins the way T cells responded to vaccination appeared partly convergent and partly personalized. In the study, vaccine-responding T cell clones were precisely tracked in identical twins.

The clonotype comes from a woman between 18 and 29 years old in good health. Sequencing was carried out using memory (CD45RO+) T cells sorted from blood. The label giving this sample's cell subset or site can be read as: CD45RO+ enriched T cells.

In nucleotides, the sequence is TGTGCCAGCAGCTCCCGGGTAGCCGGCACCGGGGAGCTGTTTTTT. Translated, it reads CASSSRVAGTGELFF. Recombination joined TRBV11-2 with TRBJ2-2, with no reliable assignment of the D segment. The CDR1 and CDR2 encoded by the germline V gene are SGHAT and FQNNGV. From the cysteine up to the phenylalanine, the CDR3 has a length of 15 residues. Only the CDR3 DNA stays, 45 bases, in frame from base 1. Deletion took 4 bases off V and 4 bases off J, with a span of 13 bases between the germline ends.